This record looks at one T cell receptor beta chain sequence and its context. Healthy donors constituted the control group, matched for age and sex. Random hexamers were used to reverse transcribe the RNA input (about 0.5 to 1 ug). TCRdb passed the immunoSEQ multiplex PCR reads through MiXCR, listing each CDR3 protein once. The sample shows 130,000 to 150,000 distinct CDR3 sequences, roughly 95% of them seen only once. The entry originates in a study of CD8 T cells in Susac syndrome. The source of this sequence is a human donor in good health. The sample consisted of CD4+ T cells from PBMCs.

DNA of the CDR3: TGCGCCAGCAGCTCGGGGGGGGCCGGCACAGATACGCAGTATTTT. It translates to CASSSGGAGTDTQYF. The V and J genes are TRBV5-1 and TRBJ2-3; TRBD2 matches 8 bases. Germline CDR1 and CDR2: SGHRS and YFSETQ. This CDR3 comprises 15 residues. Trimming removed 3 bases from V and 1 base from J; junction bases left unmatched: 4.